The 5 T cell receptor beta chains in this list originate from one sample, sequenced in a study of T cell changes during pregnancy in multiple sclerosis. Clones were read by immunoSEQ multiplex PCR, and TCRdb kept only the in-frame ones, dropping some. The sample shows around 42,000 clones, about 90% of them seen only once. Here the sequenced sample was CD4+ T cells from peripheral blood mononuclear cells, taken in the third trimester of pregnancy. The origin of the receptors is a female donor with multiple sclerosis, enrolled in a pregnancy study.

V is TRBV30 and J is TRBJ1-2; 7 bases map to TRBD1. The CDR3 sequence is 14 residues long. CDR1 and CDR2 from the germline V gene are GTSNPN and SVGIG (reference sequence). Germline trimming cut 3 bases from V and 7 bases from J; bases unmatched to any gene: 11. This CDR3 is CAWRQGPWGAGYTF. In DNA, the CDR3 is TGTGCCTGGAGACAGGGGCCCTGGGGCGCTGGCTACACCTTC.

J is TRBJ2-1 and V is TRBV19, with D hard to call. This CDR3 has 16 residues. V lost 3 bases to trimming and J lost 0 bases, with 12 bases between them. Germline CDR1 is LNHDA and CDR2 is SQIVND (reference sequence). The CDR3 here is CASSIGWRISYNEQFF. DNA for the CDR3: TGTGCCAGTAGTATTGGGTGGCGGATCTCCTACAATGAGCAGTTCTTC.

This chain uses TRBV4-1 with TRBJ2-3; 11 nucleotides align to TRBD2. This CDR3 is 16 amino acids long. Unmatched junction bases numbered 5, after V lost 1 base and J lost 5 bases. Per the germline V gene, CDR1 is MGHRA and CDR2 is YSYEKL. The CDR3 protein is CASSQVLAGVRDTQYF. CDR3 nucleotide sequence: TGCGCCAGCAGCCAAGTACTAGCGGGAGTAAGAGATACGCAGTATTTT.

The chain is built from TRBV30 and TRBJ2-5; TRBD2 agrees at 9 bases. Per the germline V gene, CDR1 is GTSNPN and CDR2 is SVGIG (reference sequence). The CDR3 is made up of 14 amino acids. The J segment lost 7 bases and the V segment lost 4 bases, leaving 10 bases of the junction unmatched. CDR3: CAWTRPAGGWTQYF. As DNA, the CDR3 is TGTGCCTGGACTAGACCGGCGGGGGGGTGGACCCAGTACTTC.

The gene calls are TRBV5-1 and TRBJ2-5; D is ambiguous. CDR1 and CDR2 (germline): SGHRS, YFSETQ. This CDR3 has 14 residues. Trimming took off 4 bases at V and 5 bases at J, with 15 bases between the two ends. DNA for the CDR3: TGCGCCAGCAGCCTAGGTCCTAGTGAGGAGACCCAGTACTTC. It encodes CASSLGPSEETQYF.